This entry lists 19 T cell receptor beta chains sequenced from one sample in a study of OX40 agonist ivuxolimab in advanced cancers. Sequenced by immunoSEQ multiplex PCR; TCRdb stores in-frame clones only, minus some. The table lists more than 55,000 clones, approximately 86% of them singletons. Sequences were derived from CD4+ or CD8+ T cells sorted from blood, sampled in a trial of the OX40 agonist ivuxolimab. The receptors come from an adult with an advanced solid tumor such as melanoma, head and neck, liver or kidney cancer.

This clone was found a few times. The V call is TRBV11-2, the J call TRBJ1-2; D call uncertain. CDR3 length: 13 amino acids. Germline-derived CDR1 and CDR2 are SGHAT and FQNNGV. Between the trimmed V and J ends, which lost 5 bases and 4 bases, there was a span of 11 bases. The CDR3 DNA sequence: TGTGCCAGCAGCCCCAAGCGACTCTATGGCTACACCTTC. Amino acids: CASSPKRLYGYTF.

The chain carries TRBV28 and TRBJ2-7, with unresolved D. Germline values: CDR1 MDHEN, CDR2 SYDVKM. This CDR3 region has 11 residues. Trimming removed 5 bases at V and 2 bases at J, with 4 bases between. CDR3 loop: CASSPAYEQYF. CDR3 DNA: TGTGCCAGCAGTCCCGCCTACGAGCAGTACTTC.

Written as DNA, the CDR3 is TGTGCCAGCAGTCAGATAGGGACAGGGACCTATGGCTACACCTTC. It encodes CASSQIGTGTYGYTF. The rearrangement joins TRBV28 to TRBJ1-2, with TRBD1 matching over 9 bases. Germline V gene data show CDR1 as MDHEN and CDR2 as SYDVKM. This CDR3 comprises 15 residues. The trim removed 5 bases at V and 4 bases at J, leaving 8 bases unmatched.

CDR3 nucleotide sequence: TGTGCCAGCTCACCACCTTCGGACAGGGGGGCCCGGATTGAAGCTTTCTTT. Translated, it gives CASSPPSDRGARIEAFF. V usage is TRBV18 and J usage is TRBJ1-1; TRBD1 matches 10 bases. The CDR3 loop spans 17 amino acids. Germline V lookup: CDR1 KGHSH, CDR2 LQKENI. V lost 0 bases and J lost 7; bases outside the gene matches: 11.

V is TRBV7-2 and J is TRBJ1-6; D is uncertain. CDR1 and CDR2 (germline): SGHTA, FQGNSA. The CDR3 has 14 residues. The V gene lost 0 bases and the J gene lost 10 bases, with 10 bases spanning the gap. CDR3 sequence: CASSLATQRSPLHF. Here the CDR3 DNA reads TGTGCCAGCAGCTTAGCAACACAAAGATCACCCCTCCACTTT. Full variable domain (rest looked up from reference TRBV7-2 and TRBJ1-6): GAGVSQSPSNKVTEKGKDVELRCDPISGHTALYWYRQSLGQGLEFLIYFQGNSAPDKSGLPSDRFSAERTGGSVSTLTIQRTQQEDSAVYLCASSLATQRSPLHFGNGTRLTVT.

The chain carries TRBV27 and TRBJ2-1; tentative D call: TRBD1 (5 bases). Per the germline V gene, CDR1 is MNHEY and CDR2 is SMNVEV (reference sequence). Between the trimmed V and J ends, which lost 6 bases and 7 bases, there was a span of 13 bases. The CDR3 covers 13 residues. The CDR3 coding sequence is TGTGCCAGCAGCCAAGAAAGGGGAAATGAGCAGTTCTTC. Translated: CASSQERGNEQFF.

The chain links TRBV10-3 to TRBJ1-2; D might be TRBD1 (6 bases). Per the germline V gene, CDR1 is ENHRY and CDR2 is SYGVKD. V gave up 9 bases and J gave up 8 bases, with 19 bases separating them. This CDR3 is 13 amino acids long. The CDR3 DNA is TGTGCCATTACACGCGGCAGGGGAAGCGGCTACACCTTC. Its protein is CAITRGRGSGYTF.

The CDR3 sequence: CASSSRRGQYNEQFF. CDR3 coding DNA: TGTGCCAGCAGCTCCAGGCGGGGGCAGTACAATGAGCAGTTCTTC. The rearrangement joins TRBV5-4 to TRBJ2-1, with D perhaps TRBD2 (7 bases). This CDR3 has 15 amino acids. Looked up from germline, CDR1 is SGHNT and CDR2 is YYREEE (reference sequence). The V end lost 3 bases, the J end lost 4 bases, and 14 bases lay between the germline ends. The variable domain in full, with the rest retrieved from reference TRBV5-4 and TRBJ2-1, is ETGVTQSPTHLIKTRGQQVTLRCSSQSGHNTVSWYQQALGQGPQFIFQYYREEENGRGNFPPRFSGLQFPNYSSELNVNALELDDSALYLCASSSRRGQYNEQFFGPGTRLTVL.

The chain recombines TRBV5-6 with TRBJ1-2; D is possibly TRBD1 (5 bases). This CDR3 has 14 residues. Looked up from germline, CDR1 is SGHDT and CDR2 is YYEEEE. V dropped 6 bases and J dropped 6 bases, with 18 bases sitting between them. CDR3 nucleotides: TGTGCCAGCACCTGGCAGGGAGTAAACAATGGCTACACCTTC. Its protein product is CASTWQGVNNGYTF. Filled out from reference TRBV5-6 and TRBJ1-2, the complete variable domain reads DAGVTQSPTHLIKTRGQQVTLRCSPKSGHDTVSWYQQALGQGPQFIFQYYEEEERQRGNFPDRFSGHQFPNYSSELNVNALLLGDSALYLCASTWQGVNNGYTFGSGTRLTVV.

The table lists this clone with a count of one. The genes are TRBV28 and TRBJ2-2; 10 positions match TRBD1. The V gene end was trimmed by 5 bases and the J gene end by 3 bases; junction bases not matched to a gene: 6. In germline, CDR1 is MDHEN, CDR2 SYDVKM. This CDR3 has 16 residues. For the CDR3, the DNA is TGTGCCAGCAGTACGAGACAGGGGGCCTACACCGGGGAGCTGTTTTTT. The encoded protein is CASSTRQGAYTGELFF.

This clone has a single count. The chain's CDR3 is CASSLGGAGTDTQYF. The CDR3 DNA reads as TGCGCCAGCAGCTTGGGGGGCGCAGGTACAGATACGCAGTATTTT. This chain joins TRBV5-1 and TRBJ2-3; D might be TRBD1 (5 bases). With 0 bases removed from V and 3 bases from J, the gap between germline ends came to 11 bases. CDR1 and CDR2 (germline): SGHRS, YFSETQ. The CDR3 runs 15 residues.

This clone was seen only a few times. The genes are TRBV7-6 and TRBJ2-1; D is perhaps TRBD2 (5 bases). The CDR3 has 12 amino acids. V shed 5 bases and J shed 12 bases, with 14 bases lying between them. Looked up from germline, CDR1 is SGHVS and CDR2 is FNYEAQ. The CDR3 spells CASSPYGERQFF. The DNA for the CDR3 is TGTGCCAGCAGCCCTTACGGGGAAAGGCAGTTCTTC.

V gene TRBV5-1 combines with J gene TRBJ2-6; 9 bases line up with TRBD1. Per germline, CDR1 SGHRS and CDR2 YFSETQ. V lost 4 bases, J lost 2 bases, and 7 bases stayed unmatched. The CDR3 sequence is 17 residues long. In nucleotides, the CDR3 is TGCGCCAGCAGCGTGGGGGACAGGGTCCCTGGGGCCAACGTCCTGACTTTC. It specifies CASSVGDRVPGANVLTF.

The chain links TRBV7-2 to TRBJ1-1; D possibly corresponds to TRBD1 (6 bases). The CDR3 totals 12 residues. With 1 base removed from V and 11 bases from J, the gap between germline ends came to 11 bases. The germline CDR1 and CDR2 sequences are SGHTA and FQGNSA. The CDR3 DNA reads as TGTGCCAGCAGCTTAGACAGGGAAATGGCTTTCTTT. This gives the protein CASSLDREMAFF. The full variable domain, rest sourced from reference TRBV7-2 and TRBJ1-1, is GAGVSQSPSNKVTEKGKDVELRCDPISGHTALYWYRQSLGQGLEFLIYFQGNSAPDKSGLPSDRFSAERTGGSVSTLTIQRTQQEDSAVYLCASSLDREMAFFGQGTRLTVV.

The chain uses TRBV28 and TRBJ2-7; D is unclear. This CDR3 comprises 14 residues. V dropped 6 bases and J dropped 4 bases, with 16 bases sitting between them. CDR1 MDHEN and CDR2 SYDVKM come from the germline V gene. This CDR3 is CASSLSPGRYEQYF. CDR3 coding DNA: TGTGCCAGCAGCCTAAGCCCAGGACGGTACGAGCAGTACTTC.

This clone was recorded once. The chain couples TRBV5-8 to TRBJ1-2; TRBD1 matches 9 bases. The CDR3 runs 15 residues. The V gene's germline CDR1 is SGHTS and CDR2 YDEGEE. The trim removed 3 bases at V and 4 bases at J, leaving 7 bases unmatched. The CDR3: CASSSPGTGTYGYTF. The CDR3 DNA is TGTGCCAGCAGCTCCCCCGGGACAGGGACCTATGGCTACACCTTC.

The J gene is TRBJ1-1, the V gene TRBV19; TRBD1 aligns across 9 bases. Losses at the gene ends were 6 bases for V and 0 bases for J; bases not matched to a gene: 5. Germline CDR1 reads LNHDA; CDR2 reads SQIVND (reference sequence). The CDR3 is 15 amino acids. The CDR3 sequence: CASRRQGEVNTEAFF. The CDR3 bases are TGTGCCAGTAGAAGACAGGGGGAGGTGAACACTGAAGCTTTCTTT.

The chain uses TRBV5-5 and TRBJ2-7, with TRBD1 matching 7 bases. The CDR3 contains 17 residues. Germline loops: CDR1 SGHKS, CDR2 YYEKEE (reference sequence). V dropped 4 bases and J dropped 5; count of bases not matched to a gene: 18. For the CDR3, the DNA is TGTGCCAGCAGCGTGGCCGCCTATTACAGGGGTTGGAACGAGCAGTACTTC. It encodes CASSVAAYYRGWNEQYF.

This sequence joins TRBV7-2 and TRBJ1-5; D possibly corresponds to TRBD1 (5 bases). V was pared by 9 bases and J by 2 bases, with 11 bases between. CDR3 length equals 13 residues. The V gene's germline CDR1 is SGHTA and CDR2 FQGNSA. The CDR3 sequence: CASSGGGNQPQHF. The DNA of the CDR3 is TGTGCCAGTAGCGGAGGGGGCAATCAGCCCCAGCATTTT.